Reported below is one T cell receptor beta chain. Its matching antigen is unknown. This sample was taken from a study of neoadjuvant anti-PD-1 for oral cavity cancer. Study observations and caveats: TCR analyses covered only a few patients per response group. Higher pretreatment Treg/Th17 ratios tracked higher pretreatment blood clonality. After neoadjuvant nivolumab, PBMC T cell clonality was significantly higher in non-responders than responders.

The assay was immunoSEQ multiplex PCR, and TCRdb's table has in-frame clones only and misses some. The profile shows more than 7,000 clones, 60% to 80% of them singletons. Trimming left V 1 base short and J 2 bases short, with 9 bases between. In germline, CDR1 is LGHNA, CDR2 YSLEER. The CDR3 has 16 amino acids. Noted time point: after neoadjuvant nivolumab, at surgical resection. The sample in question was PBMCs, obtained after nivolumab (anti-PD-1) treatment. V and J are TRBV4-3 and TRBJ2-6; D is perhaps TRBD1 (6 bases). The sequence was obtained from a person between 35 and 79 years old with oral cavity squamous cell carcinoma. CDR3 in amino acids: CASSQGDKTGANVLTF. Written as DNA, the CDR3 is TGCGCCAGCAGCCAAGGGGACAAAACTGGGGCCAACGTCCTGACTTTC.